This TCR beta chain was found in a study of blood T cell repertoires in COVID-19. Clones were sequenced by immunoSEQ multiplex PCR, and TCRdb holds only the in-frame ones, with some missing. This sample has 150,000 to 200,000 clones, with around 80% found just once. There are 13 residues in the CDR3. CDR1 and CDR2 from the germline V gene are MNHNS and SASEGT. The V end lost 3 bases, the J end lost 0 bases, and 5 bases lay between the germline ends. This receptor was obtained from a man aged 25-45 years with active or convalescent COVID-19. The chain couples TRBV6-1 to TRBJ1-2, with D unresolved. The sample taken for sequencing was peripheral blood. As DNA, the CDR3 is TGTGCCAGCAGTGATCAGGCTAACTATGGCTACACCTTC. This codes for CASSDQANYGYTF.